This entry lists 11 T cell receptor beta chains sequenced from one sample in a study of cytomegalovirus exposure and HLA in healthy donors. In the PCR, 60 Vbeta and 13 Jbeta primers were used. Profiled with immunoSEQ multiplex PCR; TCRdb holds only in-frame clones, not every one. The data show approximately 120,000 clones, 60% to 85% seen once. Sequencing used PBMCs. The receptors stem from a female donor in good health and CMV-seronegative.

The rearrangement links TRBV9 to TRBJ2-1, with a tentative D call TRBD2 (7 bases). Germline CDR1 is SGDLS and CDR2 is YYNGEE. V shed 3 bases and J shed 1 base, with 11 bases lying between them. This CDR3 spans 15 amino acids. The CDR3 is CASSEGGGSYNEQFF. DNA for the CDR3: TGTGCCAGCAGCGAGGGGGGGGGATCCTACAATGAGCAGTTCTTC.

The chain uses TRBV19 and TRBJ1-2; tentatively, D is TRBD1 (6 bases). The CDR3 length is 14 residues. Germline V gene data show CDR1 as LNHDA and CDR2 as SQIVND (reference sequence). V was cut by 5 bases and J by 2 bases, with 12 bases left in between. In DNA form, the CDR3 reads TGTGCCAGTAGTCCCACCGGGACAAACTATGGCTACACCTTC. Its translation is CASSPTGTNYGYTF.

The chain's CDR3 is CASSPAGGSYNEQFF. The CDR3 DNA sequence: TGTGCCAGCTCACCCGCGGGGGGCTCCTACAATGAGCAGTTCTTC. The rearrangement joins TRBV18 to TRBJ2-1; TRBD2 agrees at 8 bases. The CDR3 covers 15 residues. Germline CDR1 is KGHSH and CDR2 is LQKENI. V shed 3 bases and J 0 bases; nucleotides not matched to a gene: 1.

The chain carries TRBV2 and TRBJ1-2, with D perhaps TRBD1 (6 bases). The length of the CDR3 is 11 residues. Germline CDR1 reads SNHLY; CDR2 reads FYNNEI. V lost 11 bases, J lost 2 bases, and 9 bases lay in between. The CDR3 spells CAVQGNYGYTF. The CDR3 DNA reads as TGTGCCGTGCAGGGGAACTATGGCTACACCTTC.

The rearrangement links TRBV4-2 to TRBJ1-4; tentatively, D is TRBD1 (6 bases). The V and J ends lost 0 bases and 6 bases respectively, with 11 bases between them. CDR3 length equals 15 residues. Looked up from germline, CDR1 is LGHNA and CDR2 is YNFKEQ. The CDR3 DNA reads as TGTGCCAGCAGCCAAGATGGGTCAGGGGATGAAAAACTGTTTTTT. This sequence encodes CASSQDGSGDEKLFF.

The V gene is TRBV7-8, the J gene TRBJ2-3, with TRBD2 matching 7 bases. V dropped 5 bases and J dropped 1; count of bases not matched to a gene: 3. This CDR3 is 14 amino acids long. CDR1 and CDR2 from the germline V gene are SGHVS and FQNEAQ. CDR3 DNA sequence: TGTGCCAGCAGCACCACTAGCGGCACAGATACGCAGTATTTT. The encoded protein is CASSTTSGTDTQYF.

The CDR3 loop is CASSERLAGGGNEQFF. CDR3 DNA: TGTGCCAGCAGCGAAAGACTAGCGGGAGGAGGGAATGAGCAGTTCTTC. The chain couples TRBV9 to TRBJ2-1; 13 bases agree with TRBD2. J was trimmed by 7 bases and V by 3 bases; bases with no gene match: 7. Germline V gives CDR1 SGDLS, CDR2 YYNGEE. This CDR3 is built from 16 residues.

J is TRBJ2-7 and V is TRBV20-1; perhaps TRBD2 as D (5 bases). This CDR3 contains 11 residues. V shed 6 bases and J shed 11 bases, with 17 bases lying between them. Germline CDR1 and CDR2: DFQATT and SNEGSKA (reference sequence). The CDR3 nucleotides are TGCAGTGCCCTCAAGGCGGGCAGAAAGTACTTC. It encodes CSALKAGRKYF.

CDR3 loop: CASRQTIRPVNEKLFF. CDR3 DNA sequence: TGTGCCAGCAGACAGACAATCCGACCAGTTAATGAAAAACTGTTTTTT. This chain joins TRBV6-7 and TRBJ1-4, with D hard to call. TRBV6-7 is sorted into the ORF group, with uncertain function. Trimming took 6 bases from V and 4 from J, leaving 18 bases between them. This CDR3 region has 16 residues.

This chain uses TRBV2 with TRBJ1-3; D may be TRBD1 (6 bases). The CDR3 totals 21 residues. Trimming removed 2 bases at V and 4 bases at J, with 30 bases between. Germline V gene sequence: CDR1 SNHLY, CDR2 FYNNEI. The CDR3 region has the DNA TGTGCCAGCAGTGAACAGGGTATCGAGGCAGGGGCCCGCGGGTCAGGAAACACCATATATTTT. Translating it yields CASSEQGIEAGARGSGNTIYF.

This sequence joins TRBV14 and TRBJ2-1, with a tentative D call TRBD1 (6 bases). Germline values: CDR1 SGHDN, CDR2 FVKESK. Between the trimmed V and J ends, which lost 4 bases and 0 bases, there was a span of 7 bases. CDR3 length equals 14 residues. As DNA, the CDR3 is TGTGCCAGCAGCCGCAGGGGCTCCTACAATGAGCAGTTCTTC. This translates into CASSRRGSYNEQFF.